A selection of T cell receptor beta chains follows, all from one sample in a study of OX40 agonist ivuxolimab in advanced cancers. Only in-frame clones appear in the TCRdb table, and some are missing; sequencing was by immunoSEQ multiplex PCR. The table has 100,000 or so clones, around 85% seen once. The sequencing used CD4+ or CD8+ T cells sorted from blood, collected in a trial of the OX40 agonist ivuxolimab. The receptors originated from an adult with an advanced solid tumor such as melanoma, head and neck, liver or kidney cancer. The CDR3 runs from the conserved cysteine through the conserved F or W. A D gene is named only where the DNA matches it firmly. Clone size is shown for a subset of rows, as once, few, many or a class of expanded clone.

J gene,V gene,clone size,D gene,CDR3 DNA,CDR3 protein
TRBJ2-2,TRBV6-5,-,TRBD2,TGTGCCAGTCGTCGCGGGGGGCAGAACACCGGGGAGCTGTTTTTT,CASRRGGQNTGELFF
TRBJ1-1,TRBV4-1,few,-,TGCGCCAGCAGCCCCCACTCTCCGGGGTTGAACACTGAAGCTTTCTTT,CASSPHSPGLNTEAFF
TRBJ2-5,TRBV5-6,once,-,TGTGCCAGCAGCTGGGGGGCGACCCAGTACTTC,CASSWGATQYF
TRBJ2-7,TRBV23-1,few,-,TGCGCCAGCAGTCAATCGGTAGAAGGACCCGGACAGTTTCGGGAGCAGTACTTC,CASSQSVEGPGQFREQYF
TRBJ1-6,TRBV30,once,TRBD1,TGTGCCTGGAGAAGGGACAGCTCCTATAATTCACCCCTCCACTTT,CAWRRDSSYNSPLHF
TRBJ1-1,TRBV6-1,-,-,TGTGCCAGCAGTGATTATCTGAACACTGAAGCTTTCTTT,CASSDYLNTEAFF
TRBJ2-3,TRBV7-2,-,-,TGTGCCAGCAGCTTAGCAGGGTCCGATACGCAGTATTTT,CASSLAGSDTQYF
TRBJ2-3,TRBV9,-,TRBD2,TGTGCCAGCAGCGTGACTAGCGGGGTGACAGATACGCAGTATTTT,CASSVTSGVTDTQYF
TRBJ2-3,TRBV15,-,-,TGTGCCACCAGCCCTAGAGGGGACTTCCGCACAGATACGCAGTATTTT,CATSPRGDFRTDTQYF
TRBJ1-4,TRBV6-1,-,TRBD1,TGTGCCAGCAGTGTCGGCCAGGGGGGGACTAATGAAAAACTGTTTTTT,CASSVGQGGTNEKLFF
TRBJ2-3,TRBV30,-,-,TGTGCCTGGAGTGAACTCGACCCGACCACAGATACGCAGTATTTT,CAWSELDPTTDTQYF
TRBJ1-5,TRBV19,-,TRBD1,TGTGCCAGTAACTACAGGGGACGGGATCAGCCCCAGCATTTT,CASNYRGRDQPQHF
TRBJ2-2,TRBV4-2,-,-,TGTGCCAGCAGCCAAACACAGGGAATCACCGGGGAGCTGTTTTTT,CASSQTQGITGELFF
TRBJ2-3,TRBV7-9,-,-,TGTGCCAGCAGCTTAGCTCCTCGATTCTTGGACCCAGATACGCAGTATTTT,CASSLAPRFLDPDTQYF
TRBJ1-4,TRBV9,-,-,TGTGCCAGCAGCGTAACACAGAGAGCTAATGAAAAACTGTTTTTT,CASSVTQRANEKLFF
TRBJ2-5,TRBV7-9,-,-,TGTGCCAGCACCCTACAAGAGACCCAGTACTTC,CASTLQETQYF
TRBJ2-1,TRBV6-5,-,TRBD2,TGTGCCAGCAGACTAGCGGCTGCCTACAATGAGCAGTTCTTC,CASRLAAAYNEQFF
TRBJ2-7,TRBV7-8,-,TRBD1,TGTGCCAGCAGCTTAAGGGACAGGGGTCACGAGCAGTACTTC,CASSLRDRGHEQYF
TRBJ2-7,TRBV5-1,once,TRBD2,TGCGCCAGCAGCAAAACGGGACTAGACCTCGGGGAGCAGTACTTC,CASSKTGLDLGEQYF
TRBJ1-1,TRBV10-3,once,-,TGTGCCATCAGTCTAACAGGGATGAACACTGAAGCTTTCTTT,CAISLTGMNTEAFF
TRBJ2-1,TRBV7-8,few,-,TGTGCCAGCAGCTTATCGGTAGACTCAGGGAGGTCTGAGCAGTTCTTC,CASSLSVDSGRSEQFF
TRBJ1-6,TRBV9,-,-,TGTGCCAGCAGCGTAGAGTACTATAATTCACCCCTCCACTTT,CASSVEYYNSPLHF
TRBJ2-1,TRBV11-2,-,-,TGTGCCAGCAGAATGGCGTCTTACAATGAGCAGTTCTTC,CASRMASYNEQFF
TRBJ2-3,TRBV9,-,-,TGTGCCAGCAGCGTAGTGGGTGGGGGCACAGATACGCAGTATTTT,CASSVVGGGTDTQYF
TRBJ2-5,TRBV11-3,-,TRBD2,TGTGCCAGCAGCCCTACTAGCGGGGGGGCCCAGGAGACCCAGTACTTC,CASSPTSGGAQETQYF
TRBJ2-7,TRBV6-5,-,-,TGTGCCAGCAGTTACTCCAGGATTCACTACGAGCAGTACTTC,CASSYSRIHYEQYF
TRBJ2-7,TRBV5-4,-,TRBD2,TGTGCCAGCAGCCAGTCAGGAGCGGGGGCCTTATACGAGCAGTACTTC,CASSQSGAGALYEQYF
TRBJ1-3,TRBV6-5,-,-,TGTGCCAGCATGACATCCGGAAACACCATATATTTT,CASMTSGNTIYF
TRBJ2-1,TRBV4-3,-,TRBD2,TGCGCCAGCAGCCATCCCCCGGGACTAGCTTTCGATGAGCAGTTCTTC,CASSHPPGLAFDEQFF
TRBJ1-2,TRBV4-1,-,-,TGCGCCAGCAGCCAAACACCGTTGACTAACTATGGCTACACCTTC,CASSQTPLTNYGYTF
TRBJ1-3,TRBV7-2,-,TRBD1,TGTGCCAGCAGCTTAAGGGCAAAGGGGGCTACTGGAAACACCATATATTTT,CASSLRAKGATGNTIYF
TRBJ2-3,TRBV9,-,-,TGTGCCAGCAGCGTAGATCGACTAGTCACGGATACGCAGTATTTT,CASSVDRLVTDTQYF
TRBJ2-7,TRBV4-2,-,-,TGTGCCAGCAGCTTACAATCTGCCGCCGACGAGCAGTACTTC,CASSLQSAADEQYF
TRBJ2-5,TRBV5-4,-,TRBD1,TGTGCCAGCAGAACGGGACAGCAGCCACAAGAGACCCAGTACTTC,CASRTGQQPQETQYF
TRBJ2-3,TRBV5-8,-,-,TGTGCCAGCAGCTTTTTCCTCACAGATACGCAGTATTTT,CASSFFLTDTQYF
TRBJ1-1,TRBV2,-,-,TGTGCCAGCGAACCAACCGGGGGGGCTGAAGCTTTCTTT,CASEPTGGAEAFF
TRBJ1-1,TRBV18,-,-,TGTGCCAGCTCACGAACAGGGATGAACACTGAAGCTTTCTTT,CASSRTGMNTEAFF
TRBJ1-4,TRBV27,-,-,TGTGCCAGCAGTCCGAGGGCGACTAATGAAAAACTGTTTTTT,CASSPRATNEKLFF
TRBJ1-1,TRBV6-5,-,-,TGTGCCAGCAGTTACTCGCGGTTTTCAGAAGCTTTCTTT,CASSYSRFSEAFF
TRBJ2-3,TRBV6-6,-,-,TGTGCCAGCAGTTCCGGCACAGATACGCAGTATTTT,CASSSGTDTQYF
TRBJ2-5,TRBV30,-,TRBD1,TGTGCCTGGAGTGTTGGGACAGGGGAAGAGACCCAGTACTTC,CAWSVGTGEETQYF
TRBJ2-1,TRBV30,-,-,TGTGCCTGGAGCCTAGGAGGTAACTCCTACAATGAGCAGTTCTTC,CAWSLGGNSYNEQFF
TRBJ1-1,TRBV6-1,-,-,TGTGCCAGCAGTGAAGGCTTTGAACTGGAAGCTTTCTTT,CASSEGFELEAFF
TRBJ1-4,TRBV15,-,-,TGTGCCACCAGCAGCGGACCCATCGGGGTAGCTAATGAAAAACTGTTTTTT,CATSSGPIGVANEKLFF
TRBJ2-1,TRBV7-9,-,TRBD2,TGTGCCAGCAGTCCAGAAGCGGGAGGGTCCTACAATGAGCAGTTCTTC,CASSPEAGGSYNEQFF
TRBJ2-7,TRBV6-5,-,-,TGTGCCAGCAGTTCAGGATACTCCTACGAGCAGTACTTC,CASSSGYSYEQYF